The 29 T cell receptor beta chains listed next were all sequenced from one sample in a study of naive and memory T cell subsets (dated by TCRdb to the late 2010s). Receptor libraries were prepared by 5' RACE. The reads were generated on an Illumina MiSeq. The ligated cDNA was amplified in four rounds of PCR with nested alpha and beta constant region primers together with the SP2 primer. TCRdb reran the public reads through fastp at Q25 and MiXCR, keeping productive beta chains. Rows with a matching CDR3 protein are joined into one entry that keeps the most common DNA and genes. The sample records roughly 60,000 distinct CDR3 sequences, 6.5% to 9% of which are singletons. About a fifth of the sample is taken by the ten largest. Using 3' ligation of a UMI-containing oligonucleotide to TCR cDNA, the study laid out a robust and sensitive protocol to amplify, sequence and analyze TCRs. The origin of the receptors is a female donor in good health.

This clonotype was found many times. The J gene is TRBJ2-1, the V gene TRBV12-3 or TRBV12-4; TRBD1 is a possible D gene (5 bases). The CDR3 sequence is 13 residues long. The V end was cut by 6 bases, the J end by 5 bases, with 11 bases between. CDR3 residues: CASSPWGNNEQFF. DNA of the CDR3: TGTGCCAGCAGCCCCTGGGGCAACAATGAGCAGTTCTTC.

The sample holds a few counts of this clonotype. This rearrangement joins TRBV27 to TRBJ2-1; TRBD2 matches at 10 bases. The V gene's germline CDR1 is MNHEY and CDR2 SMNVEV (reference sequence). This CDR3 is 14 amino acids long. The junction had 6 bases not matched to a gene; V was cut back by 5 bases and J by 8 bases. CDR3 bases: TGTGCCAGCAGTCCGGGACTAGCGATCGATGAGCAGTTCTTC. Its protein is CASSPGLAIDEQFF.

This clonotype was picked up a small number of times. This chain joins TRBV6-6 and TRBJ2-3, with D hard to call. CDR1 and CDR2 (germline): MNHNY, SVGAGI (reference sequence). The CDR3 length is 15 residues. Trimming removed 2 bases at V and 0 bases at J, with 9 bases between. The DNA for the CDR3 is TGTGCCAGCAGTTACGGGGTAGTTAGCACAGATACGCAGTATTTT. This gives the protein CASSYGVVSTDTQYF.

In its sample, this clonotype was seen a few times. The gene calls are TRBV7-2 and TRBJ2-7, with D perhaps matching TRBD2 (6 bases). Germline loops: CDR1 SGHTA, CDR2 FQGNSA. Trimming left V 1 base short and J 6 bases short, with 16 bases between. The CDR3 totals 15 residues. CDR3 DNA sequence: TGTGCCAGCAGCTTAGGTGCGGGGACCTCCACCGAGCAGTACTTC. This encodes CASSLGAGTSTEQYF.

This clonotype has just a few counts. The chain employs TRBV28 and TRBJ2-3, with unresolved D. Germline lookup yields CDR1 MDHEN and CDR2 SYDVKM. The CDR3 extends over 13 amino acids. V was trimmed by 8 bases and J by 6 bases, leaving 15 bases between them. The CDR3 is CASETRPLDTQYF. CDR3 nucleotide sequence: TGTGCCAGCGAAACCCGCCCCTTGGATACGCAGTATTTT.

Concerning this clonotype: One junction end disagrees with the germline gene, perhaps due to a read error. The chain combines TRBV11-2 with TRBJ2-1; 9 positions match TRBD2. The CDR3 consists of 12 residues. Germline-derived CDR1 and CDR2 are SGHAT and FQNNGV. The chain's CDR3 is CASSQWREGLVF. The DNA of the CDR3 is TGTGCCAGCAGCCAATGGCGGGAGGGCCTGGTCTTC. Together with reference TRBV11-2 and TRBJ2-1, the CDR3 gives the full variable domain: EAGVAQSPRYKIIEKRQSVAFWCNPISGHATLYWYQQILGQGPKLLIQFQNNGVVDDSQLPKDRFSAERLKGVDSTLKIQPAKLEDSAVYLCASSQWREGLVFGPGTRLTVL.

This clonotype was recorded at least ten times. This chain links TRBV29-1 with TRBJ1-4; D unclear. Deletions cut 4 bases from V and 4 bases from J, with 10 bases between. This CDR3 is 13 amino acids long. Per the germline V gene, CDR1 is SQVTM and CDR2 is ANQGSEA. The CDR3 spells CSVGTDLNEKLFF. The DNA of the CDR3 is TGCAGCGTTGGGACCGATCTTAATGAAAAACTGTTTTTT. The full variable domain, rest sourced from reference TRBV29-1 and TRBJ1-4, is SAVISQKPSRDICQRGTSLTIQCQVDSQVTMMFWYRQQPGQSLTLIATANQGSEATYESGFVIDKFPISRPNLTFSTLTVSNMSPEDSSIYLCSVGTDLNEKLFFGSGTQLSVL.

This clonotype was seen at least ten times. This rearrangement joins TRBV11-1 to TRBJ1-4, with D uncertain. Trimming took 8 bases from V and 8 from J, leaving 21 bases between them. This CDR3 is built from 15 residues. The V gene's germline CDR1 is SGHAT and CDR2 FQDESV (reference sequence). The CDR3 DNA is TGTGCCAGCGAGGATCGACGGTCCGGAGGAGAAAAACTGTTTTTT. This codes for CASEDRRSGGEKLFF.

This clonotype was seen at least ten times. The V call is TRBV5-4, the J call TRBJ2-5; maybe TRBD2 (6 bases). This CDR3 contains 13 residues. V dropped 6 bases and J dropped 5 bases, with 14 bases sitting between them. CDR1 and CDR2 (germline): SGHNT, YYREEE (reference sequence). The chain's CDR3 is CASTRRGGETQYF. The CDR3 bases are TGTGCCAGCACCCGGAGGGGCGGGGAGACCCAGTACTTC.

The chain has TRBV7-9 and TRBJ2-1; 10 positions match TRBD1. Germline V CDR1 and CDR2: SEHNR, FQNEAQ (reference sequence). The CDR3 consists of 16 residues. V lost 5 bases and J lost 3; bases outside the gene matches: 7. DNA of the CDR3: TGTGCCAGCAGCCCCCGAGGGACAGGGGTCTACAATGAGCAGTTCTTC. It codes for CASSPRGTGVYNEQFF.

This clonotype was observed at least ten times. The V call is TRBV7-8, the J call TRBJ1-6; maybe TRBD1 (5 bases). CDR1 is SGHVS and CDR2 is FQNEAQ in the germline V gene. The CDR3 runs 17 residues. V dropped 6 bases and J dropped 6 bases, with 21 bases sitting between them. The CDR3, as DNA: TGTGCCAGCAGGTTATTCCCCCACGGGACTGGTAATTCACCCCTCCACTTT. Its protein is CASRLFPHGTGNSPLHF.

This sequence joins TRBV7-2 and TRBJ2-1, with a possible D match to TRBD2 (6 bases). The CDR3 is made up of 13 amino acids. V dropped 5 bases and J dropped 9 bases, with 14 bases sitting between them. Per germline, CDR1 SGHTA and CDR2 FQGNSA. The chain's CDR3 is CASSPTVAVEQFF. In DNA form, the CDR3 reads TGTGCCAGCAGCCCCACCGTAGCGGTTGAGCAGTTCTTC.

At least ten counts were recorded for this clonotype. This rearrangement joins TRBV5-1 to TRBJ2-7; TRBD1 matches at 8 bases. Germline V CDR1 and CDR2: SGHRS, YFSETQ. J gave up 2 bases and V 5 bases, and 9 bases lay outside the gene matches. The CDR3 spans 15 residues. Here the CDR3 DNA reads TGCGCCAGCAGATATCCGGGACAGGATACCTACGAGCAGTACTTC. Translated: CASRYPGQDTYEQYF.

In its sample, this clonotype was seen many times. Here the CDR3 reads CASSLIALETQYF. CDR3 nucleotide sequence: TGTGCCAGCAGTTTGATAGCCCTGGAGACCCAGTACTTC. J is TRBJ2-5 and V is TRBV27; no clear D gene. This CDR3 comprises 13 residues. CDR1 is MNHEY, CDR2 SMNVEV, per germline (reference sequence). Trimming shortened V by 3 bases and J by 5 bases, and 10 bases separated the two germline ends.

This clonotype appeared a few times. V gene TRBV6-1 combines with J gene TRBJ2-1; 11 bases are a match to TRBD2. In germline, CDR1 is MNHNS, CDR2 SASEGT. The CDR3 extends over 12 amino acids. V shed 5 bases, J shed 10 bases, and the junction held 1 base outside the gene matches. CDR3 nucleotides: TGTGCCAGCAGTCTAGCGGGAGGAGAGCAGTTCTTC. It translates to CASSLAGGEQFF.

This clonotype has only a few counts. CDR3 protein: CSAQNRDHYGYTF. CDR3 nucleotides: TGCAGTGCTCAAAACCGGGACCACTATGGCTACACCTTC. The V and J genes are TRBV20-1 and TRBJ1-2; D possibly corresponds to TRBD1 (5 bases). This CDR3 is 13 amino acids long. The V end was cut by 5 bases, the J end by 3 bases, with 13 bases between. Per germline, CDR1 DFQATT and CDR2 SNEGSKA (reference sequence).

This clonotype was observed a handful of times. The junction and the germline gene differ at one end; a read error may be behind it. CDR3 loop: CASREGTVGNTIYF. The CDR3, as DNA: TGTGCCAGCAGGGAAGGGACAGTGGGAAACACCATATATTTT. The chain uses TRBV2 and TRBJ1-3; 7 bases are a match to TRBD1. In germline, CDR1 is SNHLY, CDR2 FYNNEI. CDR3 size: 14 residues.

This clonotype came up a few times. The rearrangement links TRBV6-5 to TRBJ2-5; D possibly corresponds to TRBD2 (6 bases). CDR3 length: 13 residues. V was pared by 6 bases and J by 2 bases, with 10 bases between. Germline values: CDR1 MNHEY, CDR2 SVGAGI. The chain's CDR3 is CASSRTKQETQYF. The CDR3 coding sequence is TGTGCCAGCAGCAGGACTAAACAAGAGACCCAGTACTTC.

This clonotype was detected a few times. The chain links TRBV12-3 or TRBV12-4 to TRBJ2-1, with 7 bases that match TRBD1. The V segment lost 7 bases and the J segment 3 bases; nucleotides outside the gene matches: 6. This CDR3 region has 14 residues. The CDR3 protein is CASTPRDSYNEQFF. In DNA form, the CDR3 reads TGTGCCAGCACCCCCCGGGACAGCTACAATGAGCAGTTCTTC.

This clonotype has just a few counts. The chain recombines TRBV18 with TRBJ2-1; D is unclear. V was pared by 2 bases and J by 7 bases, with 9 bases between. The length of the CDR3 is 13 residues. In germline, CDR1 is KGHSH, CDR2 LQKENI. CDR3 region: CASSPRESNEQFF. DNA of the CDR3: TGTGCCAGCTCACCAAGGGAATCGAATGAGCAGTTCTTC. Full variable domain (outside the CDR3, taken from reference TRBV18 and TRBJ2-1): NAGVMQNPRHLVRRRGQEARLRCSPMKGHSHVYWYRQLPEEGLKFMVYLQKENIIDESGMPKERFSAEFPKEGPSILRIQQVVRGDSAAYFCASSPRESNEQFFGPGTRLTVL.

The chain recombines TRBV5-1 with TRBJ2-5; D remains unclear. This CDR3 contains 15 residues. Germline loops: CDR1 SGHRS, CDR2 YFSETQ. Between the trimmed V and J ends, which lost 0 bases and 5 bases, there was a span of 14 bases. The CDR3 loop reads CASSLGGSVGETQYF. The CDR3 DNA follows: TGCGCCAGCAGCTTGGGCGGCTCAGTCGGGGAGACCCAGTACTTC.

This clonotype came up a few times. The chain couples TRBV20-1 to TRBJ2-5, with 10 bases matching TRBD2. This CDR3 region has 15 residues. Germline V lookup: CDR1 DFQATT, CDR2 SNEGSKA (reference sequence). Germline trimming cut 2 bases from V and 5 bases from J; bases unmatched to any gene: 8. The CDR3 nucleotides are TGCAGTGCTAGAAAGGGTAGCGGGGGGCAGGAGACCCAGTACTTC. It encodes CSARKGSGGQETQYF.

J is TRBJ2-2 and V is TRBV7-2, with TRBD1 matching over 7 bases. Germline V lookup: CDR1 SGHTA, CDR2 FQGNSA. This CDR3 contains 15 residues. V gave up 5 bases and J gave up 5 bases; unmatched junction bases: 8. In DNA, the CDR3 is TGTGCCAGCAGCGCGCACGGGACAGAAACCGGGGAGCTGTTTTTT. Translated, it gives CASSAHGTETGELFF.

The chain has TRBV7-9 and TRBJ1-2, with TRBD1 as a possible D gene (6 bases). CDR3 length: 15 residues. V lost 1 base and J 4 bases, leaving 13 bases between the germline ends. Per germline, CDR1 SEHNR and CDR2 FQNEAQ (reference sequence). This CDR3 is CASSLGSAGAYGYTF. CDR3 sequence (DNA): TGTGCCAGCAGCTTAGGGTCCGCAGGGGCCTATGGCTACACCTTC. Based on the CDR3 plus reference TRBV7-9 and TRBJ1-2, the full variable domain is DTGVSQNPRHKITKRGQNVTFRCDPISEHNRLYWYRQTLGQGPEFLTYFQNEAQLEKSRLLSDRFSAERPKGSFSTLEIQRTEQGDSAMYLCASSLGSAGAYGYTFGSGTRLTVV.

This clonotype has ten or more counts. The V gene is TRBV20-1, the J gene TRBJ1-1; 8 bases line up with TRBD1. From germline, CDR1 is DFQATT and CDR2 SNEGSKA (reference sequence). The CDR3 is 15 residues long. J was trimmed by 0 bases and V by 5 bases; bases with no gene match: 8. CDR3 DNA: TGCAGTGCTGTCAACAGGGGGGGTATGAACACTGAAGCTTTCTTT. Protein product: CSAVNRGGMNTEAFF.

A few counts support this clonotype. The chain employs TRBV20-1 and TRBJ2-7; 8 nucleotides agree with TRBD1. V dropped 0 bases and J dropped 1; count of bases not matched to a gene: 11. CDR3 size: 17 residues. Germline CDR1 reads DFQATT; CDR2 reads SNEGSKA (reference sequence). CDR3 bases: TGCAGTGCTAGAGACCCTAGTGGACAGGGATCATCCTACGAGCAGTACTTC. The encoded protein is CSARDPSGQGSSYEQYF.

This clonotype showed up many times. The J gene is TRBJ1-5, the V gene TRBV10-3; the D is unclear. CDR3 length equals 14 residues. Trimming pared 2 bases from V and 3 bases from J, leaving 8 bases between. CDR1 is ENHRY, CDR2 SYGVKD, per germline. In nucleotides, the CDR3 is TGTGCCATCAGTGAGCGTGACACCAATCAGCCCCAGCATTTT. It specifies CAISERDTNQPQHF.

This clonotype appeared a single time. The chain is built from TRBV6-5 and TRBJ2-1, with D perhaps given as TRBD1 or TRBD2 (6 bases each). This CDR3 contains 16 residues. Germline V gives CDR1 MNHEY, CDR2 SVGAGI. The V gene lost 5 bases and the J gene lost 1 base, with 15 bases spanning the gap. The CDR3 region has the DNA TGTGCCAGCAGTGACCCCGGGGGCGGTTCCTACAATGAGCAGTTCTTC. Translating it yields CASSDPGGGSYNEQFF.

This clonotype was detected many times. The chain has TRBV9 and TRBJ2-1; D is undetermined. V shed 3 bases and J shed 1 base, with 8 bases lying between them. This CDR3 spans 14 amino acids. Germline lookup yields CDR1 SGDLS and CDR2 YYNGEE. CDR3 loop: CASSAPRSYNEQFF. CDR3 nucleotide sequence: TGTGCCAGCAGCGCACCGAGGTCCTACAATGAGCAGTTCTTC.